Sequencing of this T cell receptor beta chain was carried out in a study of T cells in women clearing cervical HPV infection. Assay used: immunoSEQ multiplex PCR; TCRdb lists only in-frame clones, some missing. The sample data list more than 20,000 clones. Details on this clone: The CDR3 extends 3 residues past the end of the read, so its final part is completed from the germline J gene.

The germline V and J ends were trimmed by 3 bases and 6 bases, with 9 bases remaining between them. The CDR3 runs 13 residues. Germline CDR1 and CDR2: MDHEN and SYDVKM. The chain couples TRBV28 to TRBJ2-1; weak D call: TRBD1 (5 bases). The source is a woman between 18 and 69 years old with a cervical HPV16 infection that either progressed to CIN3+ or cleared (not recorded which). Sequenced: blood buffy coat. CDR3 loop: CASSLSRVNEQFF. CDR3 DNA (partial): TGTGCCAGCAGTTTGTCCAGGGTCAATGAG.